This T cell receptor beta chain comes out of a study of cytomegalovirus exposure and HLA in healthy donors. The CDR3 is 12 residues long. Between the trimmed V and J ends, which lost 5 bases and 6 bases, there was a span of 9 bases. Germline V gene data show CDR1 as SEHNR and CDR2 as FQNEAQ (reference sequence). It was with 60 Vbeta and 13 Jbeta primers that the PCR ran. TCRdb keeps only in-frame clones here, not all; method: immunoSEQ multiplex PCR. The data hold 130,000 to 150,000 clones, with over 65% observed a single time. Sequencing was performed on PBMCs. The chain recombines TRBV7-9 with TRBJ2-3; D perhaps matches TRBD2 (5 bases). This clonotype was obtained from a man in his forties in good health and CMV-seropositive. The CDR3 sequence is CASSRTADTQYF. The CDR3 nucleotides read TGTGCCAGCAGCCGGACTGCCGATACGCAGTATTTT.